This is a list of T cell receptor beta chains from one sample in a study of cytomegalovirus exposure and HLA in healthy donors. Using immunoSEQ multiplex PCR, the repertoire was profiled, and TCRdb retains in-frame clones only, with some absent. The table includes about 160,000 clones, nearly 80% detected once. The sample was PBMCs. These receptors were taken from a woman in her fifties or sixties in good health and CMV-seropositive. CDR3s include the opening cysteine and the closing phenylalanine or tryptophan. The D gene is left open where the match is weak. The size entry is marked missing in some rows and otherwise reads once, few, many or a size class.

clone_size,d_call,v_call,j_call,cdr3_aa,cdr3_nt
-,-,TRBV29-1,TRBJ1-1,CSVSSGMDTEAFF,TGCAGCGTTTCGTCAGGGATGGACACTGAAGCTTTCTTT
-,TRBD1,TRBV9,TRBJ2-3,CASSDGQGGWSADTQYF,TGTGCCAGCAGCGATGGACAGGGCGGATGGTCGGCAGATACGCAGTATTTT
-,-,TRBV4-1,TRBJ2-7,CASSQGLGVRSYEQYF,TGCGCCAGCAGCCAAGGGCTAGGGGTCCGTTCCTACGAGCAGTACTTC
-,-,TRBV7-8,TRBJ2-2,CASSFGGDGELFF,TGTGCCAGCAGCTTCGGGGGTGACGGGGAGCTGTTTTTT
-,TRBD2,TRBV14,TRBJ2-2,CASSHWTSGRNTGELFF,TGTGCCAGCAGCCACTGGACTAGCGGGAGGAACACCGGGGAGCTGTTTTTT
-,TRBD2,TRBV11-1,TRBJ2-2,CASSRGLAGAGELFF,TGTGCCAGCAGTCGGGGACTAGCGGGTGCCGGGGAGCTGTTTTTT
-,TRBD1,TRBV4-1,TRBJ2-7,CASSQVGDRVHEQYF,TGCGCCAGCAGCCAAGTAGGGGACAGGGTCCACGAGCAGTACTTC
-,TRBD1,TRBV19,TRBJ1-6,CASSRDRPSSYNSPLHF,TGTGCCAGTAGCCGGGACAGGCCGAGCTCCTATAATTCACCCCTCCACTTT
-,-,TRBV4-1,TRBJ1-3,CASSTRVSGNTIYF,TGCGCCAGCAGCACCAGGGTCTCTGGAAACACCATATATTTT
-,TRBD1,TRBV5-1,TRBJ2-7,CASSLRTGNGEQYF,TGCGCCAGCAGCTTAAGGACAGGGAATGGGGAGCAGTACTTC
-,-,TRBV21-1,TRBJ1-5,CASPYGVGQPQHF,TGTGCCAGCCCTTACGGGGTGGGACAGCCCCAGCATTTT
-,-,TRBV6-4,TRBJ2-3,CASHPRRSSSTDTQYF,TGTGCCAGCCATCCTCGAAGGAGCTCTAGCACAGATACGCAGTATTTT
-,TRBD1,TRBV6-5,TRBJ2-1,CASSSTGTGYNEQFF,TGTGCCAGCAGTTCAACTGGGACAGGGTACAATGAGCAGTTCTTC
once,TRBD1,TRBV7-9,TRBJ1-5,CASSRRDRGEGGPQHF,TGTGCCAGCAGCCGTCGGGACAGGGGGGAAGGGGGACCCCAGCATTTT
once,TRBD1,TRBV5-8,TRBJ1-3,CASSNGQGSGNTIYF,TGTGCCAGCAGCAACGGACAGGGCTCTGGAAACACCATATATTTT
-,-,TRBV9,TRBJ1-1,CASSVWENAEAFF,TGTGCCAGCAGCGTATGGGAGAACGCTGAAGCTTTCTTT
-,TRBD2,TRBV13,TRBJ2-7,CASSTGLSGRAFEQYF,TGTGCCAGCAGCACAGGCCTCAGCGGGAGGGCTTTCGAGCAGTACTTC
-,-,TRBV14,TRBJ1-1,CASSQVGRGSTEAFF,TGTGCCAGCAGCCAAGTGGGCAGGGGCAGCACTGAAGCTTTCTTT
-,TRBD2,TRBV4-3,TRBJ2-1,CASSQEGGDSYNEQFF,TGCGCCAGCAGCCAAGAGGGGGGGGACTCCTACAATGAGCAGTTCTTC
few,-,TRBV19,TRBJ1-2,CASSIQANYGYTF,TGTGCCAGTAGTATTCAAGCCAACTATGGCTACACCTTC
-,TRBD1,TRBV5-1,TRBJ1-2,CASRLGQENGYTF,TGCGCCAGCAGACTGGGACAGGAGAATGGCTACACCTTC
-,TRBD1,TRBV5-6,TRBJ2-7,CASSSRTGTYEQYF,TGTGCCAGCAGCTCCCGGACAGGAACCTACGAGCAGTACTTC
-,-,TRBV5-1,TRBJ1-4,CASSLGRGEKLFF,TGCGCCAGCAGCTTGGGTCGGGGTGAAAAACTGTTTTTT
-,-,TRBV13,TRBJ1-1,CASSLGRGMNTEAFF,TGTGCCAGCAGCTTAGGCAGGGGTATGAACACTGAAGCTTTCTTT
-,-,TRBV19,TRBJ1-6,CASSQDSGSPLHF,TGTGCCAGTAGCCAGGATAGCGGCTCACCCCTCCACTTT
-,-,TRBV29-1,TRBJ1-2,CSVNRQVYGYTF,TGCAGCGTTAACCGGCAGGTTTATGGCTACACCTTC
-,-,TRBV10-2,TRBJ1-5,CASSPGTPNQPQHF,TGCGCCAGCAGTCCCGGGACACCTAATCAGCCCCAGCATTTT
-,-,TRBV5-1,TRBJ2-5,CASSLQGGETQYF,TGCGCCAGCAGCTTACAGGGAGGGGAGACCCAGTACTTC
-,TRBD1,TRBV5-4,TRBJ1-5,CASSPSQGQPQHF,TGTGCCAGCAGCCCATCACAGGGGCAGCCCCAGCATTTT
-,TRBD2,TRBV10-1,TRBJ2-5,CASSEERERETQYF,TGCGCCAGCAGTGAGGAGCGGGAGCGGGAGACCCAGTACTTC
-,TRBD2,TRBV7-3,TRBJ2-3,CASSLLAGGLDTQYF,TGTGCCAGCAGCTTACTAGCGGGAGGTCTAGATACGCAGTATTTT
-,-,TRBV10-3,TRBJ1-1,CAISDLTVEFF,TGTGCCATCAGTGACTTGACCGTGGAGTTCTTT
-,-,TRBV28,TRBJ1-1,CASSLSENTEAFF,TGTGCCAGCAGTTTATCAGAGAACACTGAAGCTTTCTTT
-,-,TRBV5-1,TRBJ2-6,CASSLGRGFGANVLTF,TGCGCCAGCAGCTTGGGCAGGGGATTTGGGGCCAACGTCCTGACTTTC
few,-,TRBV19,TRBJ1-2,CASSIRGGDGYTF,TGTGCCAGTAGTATAAGAGGAGGGGATGGCTACACCTTC
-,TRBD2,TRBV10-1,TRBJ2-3,CASSEGSGGFSDTQYF,TGCGCCAGCAGTGAGGGTAGCGGGGGGTTTTCAGATACGCAGTATTTT
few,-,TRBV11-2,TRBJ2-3,CASSLGGGGDTQYF,TGTGCCAGCAGCTTAGGAGGGGGGGGAGATACGCAGTATTTT
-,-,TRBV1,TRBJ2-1,CTSSLSDPLPLSYNEQFF,TGCACCAGCAGCCTATCCGATCCTCTACCCCTTTCCTACAATGAGCAGTTCTTC
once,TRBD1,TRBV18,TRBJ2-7,CASSPGQAGQYF,TGTGCCAGCTCACCGGGACAGGCAGGGCAGTACTTC
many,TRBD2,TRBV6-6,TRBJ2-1,CASTLGGGAWNEQFF,TGTGCCAGCACACTAGGCGGGGGGGCCTGGAATGAGCAGTTCTTC
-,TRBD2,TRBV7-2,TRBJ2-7,CASRPTLAGMHEQYF,TGTGCCAGCAGGCCTACCCTAGCGGGAATGCACGAGCAGTACTTC
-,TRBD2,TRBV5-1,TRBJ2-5,CASSLGGLAGAGQETQYF,TGCGCCAGCAGCTTGGGGGGACTAGCGGGAGCGGGCCAAGAGACCCAGTACTTC
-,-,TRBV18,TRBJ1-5,CASSPGMGPQPQHF,TGTGCCAGCTCACCAGGAATGGGGCCACAGCCCCAGCATTTT
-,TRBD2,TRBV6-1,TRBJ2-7,CASSEIAGGYEQYF,TGTGCCAGCAGTGAAATCGCGGGGGGCTACGAGCAGTACTTC
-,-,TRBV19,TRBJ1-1,CASSDGTMTRGKAFF,TGTGCCAGTAGTGACGGTACTATGACGAGAGGGAAAGCTTTCTTT
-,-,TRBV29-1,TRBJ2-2,CSVGGIKGNTGELFF,TGCAGCGTTGGAGGGATTAAGGGTAACACCGGGGAGCTGTTTTTT
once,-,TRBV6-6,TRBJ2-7,CASSYTYSYEQYF,TGTGCCAGCAGTTACACATACTCCTACGAGCAGTACTTC
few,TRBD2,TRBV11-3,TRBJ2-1,CASSLGLSSGRSSLNEQFF,TGTGCCAGCAGCTTAGGTTTGTCTAGCGGGAGGTCGTCCCTCAATGAGCAGTTCTTC
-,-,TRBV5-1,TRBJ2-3,CASSLGYRVATDTQYF,TGCGCCAGCAGCTTGGGTTACAGGGTCGCCACAGATACGCAGTATTTT
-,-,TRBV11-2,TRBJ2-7,CASIQDLGYEQYF,TGTGCCAGCATCCAGGACTTGGGCTACGAGCAGTACTTC
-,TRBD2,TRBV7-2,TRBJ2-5,CASSIGLAGQETQYF,TGTGCCAGCAGCATAGGACTAGCGGGACAAGAGACCCAGTACTTC